The TCR beta chain described here comes from a study of CD8+ T cells in alopecia areata. It was cDNA, reverse transcribed from extracted RNA, that served as the sequencing template. Produced via immunoSEQ multiplex PCR; TCRdb's table is partial and in-frame only. The sample records about 97,000 clones, 41% being singletons. Germline V CDR1 and CDR2: SEHNR, FQNEAQ (reference sequence). After removal of 0 bases from V and 5 bases from J, the junction contained 3 bases not matched to a gene. The CDR3 totals 14 residues. This clone was counted between two and nine times. This clonotype was obtained from a human donor with alopecia areata. The J gene is TRBJ2-5, the V gene TRBV7-9, with TRBD1 matching over 7 bases. Specimen: CD4+ T cells sorted from blood. The CDR3 DNA reads as TGTGCCAGCAGCTTAGCGGTGACAGGGGAGACCCAGTACTTC. The encoded protein is CASSLAVTGETQYF.